This T cell receptor beta chain stems from a study of OX40 agonist ivuxolimab in advanced cancers. The protocol was immunoSEQ multiplex PCR, while the TCRdb copy is restricted to in-frame clones and leaves out a portion. Here the sample spans some 87,000 clones, less than 95% being singletons. Germline V gene sequence: CDR1 SGHTS, CDR2 YDEGEE. CDR3 length equals 14 residues. The V segment lost 4 bases and the J segment 0 bases; nucleotides outside the gene matches: 3. The chain uses TRBV5-8 and TRBJ2-7; 8 bases agree with TRBD1. The source of this sequence is an adult with an advanced solid tumor such as melanoma, head and neck, liver or kidney cancer. The sequencing used CD4+ or CD8+ T cells sorted from blood, collected in a trial of the OX40 agonist ivuxolimab. The CDR3 reads CASSGDRSSYEQYF. The CDR3, as DNA: TGTGCCAGCAGCGGGGACAGGAGCTCCTACGAGCAGTACTTC.